Each of the 6 T cell receptor beta chains below was sequenced from the same sample in a study of blood T cell repertoires in COVID-19. Sequencing used immunoSEQ multiplex PCR; TCRdb keeps in-frame clones, though not all of them. The sample shows some 290,000 clones, roughly 86% of them seen only once. Sequenced material: peripheral blood. The receptors derive from a woman aged 30 to 39 with COVID-19, enrolled during active disease.

J is TRBJ2-3 and V is TRBV3-1 (or the pseudogene TRBV3-2); 7 positions match TRBD2. Unmatched junction bases numbered 11, after V lost 4 bases and J lost 4 bases. This CDR3 contains 16 residues. The germline V gene encodes CDR1 LGHDT and CDR2 YNNKEL (reference sequence). CDR3 amino acids: CASSRYAGGSSDTQYF. The CDR3 coding sequence is TGTGCCAGCAGCCGATATGCCGGGGGGAGTTCAGATACGCAGTATTTT.

The CDR3 DNA sequence: TGTGCCTGGAGTAGACTGATTAGCAATCAGCCCCAGCATTTT. Encoded protein: CAWSRLISNQPQHF. The genes are TRBV30 and TRBJ1-5; D unresolved. Trimming stripped 2 bases from V and 0 bases from J, with 8 bases between. In germline, CDR1 is GTSNPN, CDR2 SVGIG (reference sequence). The CDR3 has 14 amino acids.

This chain links TRBV19 with TRBJ1-2; TRBD1 aligns across 8 bases. CDR3 length: 14 amino acids. Germline V lookup: CDR1 LNHDA, CDR2 SQIVND (reference sequence). Trimming cost V 3 bases and J 7 bases; bases outside gene matches: 7. The CDR3 here is CASSMGQVIGGYTF. As DNA, the CDR3 is TGTGCCAGTAGTATGGGACAGGTGATAGGTGGCTACACCTTC.

This sequence joins TRBV6-1 and TRBJ1-2; TRBD1 agrees at 7 bases. This CDR3 is built from 14 residues. In germline, CDR1 is MNHNS, CDR2 SASEGT. The J segment lost 5 bases and the V segment lost 2 bases, leaving 5 bases of the junction unmatched. CDR3 region: CASSERGGGYGYTF. The CDR3 DNA reads as TGTGCCAGCAGTGAAAGAGGGGGCGGATATGGCTACACCTTC.

This chain joins TRBV5-4 and TRBJ2-1, with 12 positions matching TRBD2. V gave up 1 base and J gave up 2 bases; unmatched junction bases: 7. CDR1 SGHNT and CDR2 YYREEE come from the germline V gene (reference sequence). The CDR3 length is 18 residues. The CDR3 spells CASSLLWLAGGTYNEQFF. CDR3 DNA sequence: TGTGCCAGCAGCTTGCTCTGGCTAGCGGGGGGGACCTACAATGAGCAGTTCTTC.

This clone was counted only a few times. The rearrangement links TRBV5-1 to TRBJ2-7; the match to TRBD1 covers 9 bases. The CDR3 length is 16 residues. The trim removed 3 bases at V and 6 bases at J, leaving 13 bases unmatched. Germline-derived CDR1 and CDR2 are SGHRS and YFSETQ. The CDR3 DNA is TGCGCCAGCAGCTCCGATCCCGGGACAGGGAAAGGCGAGCAGTACTTC. Its translation: CASSSDPGTGKGEQYF.